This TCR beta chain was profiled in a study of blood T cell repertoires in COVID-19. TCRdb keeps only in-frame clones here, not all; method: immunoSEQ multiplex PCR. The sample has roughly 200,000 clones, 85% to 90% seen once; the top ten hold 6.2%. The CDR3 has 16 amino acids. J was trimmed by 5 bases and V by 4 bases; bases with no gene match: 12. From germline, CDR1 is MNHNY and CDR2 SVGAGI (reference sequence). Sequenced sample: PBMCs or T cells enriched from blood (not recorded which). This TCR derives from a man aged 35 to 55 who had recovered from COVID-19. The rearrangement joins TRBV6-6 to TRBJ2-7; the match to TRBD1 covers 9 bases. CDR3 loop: CASSFIPGTGRNEQYF. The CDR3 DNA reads TGTGCCAGCAGTTTCATCCCCGGGACAGGGCGAAACGAGCAGTACTTC.